This entry is about one T cell receptor (beta chain). The antigen it binds to is not known. Base qualities are not provided; no much larger clone lies one nucleotide away. These data belong to a study of cytomegalovirus exposure and HLA in healthy donors (dated by TCRdb to the late 2010s). General notes on the study: According to an earlier analysis of 550 to 700 of the donors, roughly 180 million T cells yielded roughly 100 million unique TCR beta sequences and 276 Gb of sequence data. Approximately 300 gigabases of sequencing data and around 85 million unique TCR sequences made up an early release that covered 500 to 700 HLA-typed donors. Of the 350 to 400 genotyped donors, roughly 80% fell in the genetic ancestry cluster associated with self-reported Caucasian donors. The aim of the study was to test whether cataloging public T cell receptors could identify signatures of past pathogen exposure. The study used immunosequencing to profile the T cell repertoires of several hundred subjects and linked those repertoires to cytomegalovirus serostatus. Along with the approximately 670-subject first cohort, a separate validation cohort of around 120 different subjects was used. To predict cytomegalovirus infection status, the study brought together high-throughput TCR immunosequencing, statistical association of individual TCRs with disease status, and machine learning. A later analysis re-analyzed previously published TCR beta repertoires from about 600 donors and added high-resolution HLA genotyping to study TCR occurrence patterns. Rather than drawing on any new phenotypic data, the later analysis identified candidate immune exposures from TCR beta sequences and the way those sequences occurred across donors. In an earlier analysis of 500 to 650 of the donors, high-throughput TCR beta sequencing was used to judge whether each TCR beta V gene segment behaved as functional or pseudogenic. Alongside the repertoire data, information on donor age, sex, ethnicity and CMV serostatus was compiled. A later genetic analysis took genome-wide SNP genotypes for about 55% of the roughly 670 donors and used that subset as a discovery cohort. Every discovery cohort repertoire had been produced on one sequencing platform. HLA typing covered class I and class II loci at four-digit resolution. The number of typed donors differed by locus: about 629-640 for A, B, C, DRB1 and DQB1; some 500 for DQA1; 606 for DPA1; and roughly 470 for DPB1. Roughly five DR-DQ haplotypes were handled as single units for association and clustering, since linkage in the cohort was strong. Among 300 to 450 genotyped donors of the cohort, an average of 235,054 unique TCR beta nucleotide sequences were sequenced per donor, roughly 20% of them non-productive. General study outcomes and caveats: Cytomegalovirus status was reported to be diagnosed by the classifier with high specificity and sensitivity in both the original and validation cohorts. In a later analysis, several top co-occurrence clusters were reported to appear linked to parvovirus B19, influenza, CMV and Epstein-Barr virus. Because counts were too low, fewer than 20 rarely observed V segments, including chromosome 9 orphons, were excluded from the earlier analysis of several hundred of the donors. The presence/absence analyses assumed that sequencing depth was roughly uniform across donors, and that assumption may not be true. A later analysis associated approximately 17,000 TCR beta sequences with specific HLA alleles at a false discovery rate of 0.05. In a later analysis, most CMV-associated TCR beta chains were found to appear HLA-restricted, with HLA associations seemingly driven largely by CMV exposure. In a later analysis, the rate of TCR association differed among HLA loci, with DRB1 alleles having the most associated TCRs and HLA-C alleles having the fewest. In a later genetic analysis, a missense DCLRE1C variant was associated with V-gene and J-gene trimming of TCR beta chains, and the association was replicated in an independent cohort. In the study, around 160 TCR beta chains were listed as associated with cytomegalovirus. Because some donors lacked HLA typing at each locus, the association tests relied only on the typed subset. In vitro tests confirmed that a few of the cytomegalovirus-associated TCR beta chains recognize cytomegalovirus antigens. CMV serostatus was the only immune exposure information available for the cohort. Most TCR sequences were seen in very few donors, while some public TCRs were found in many individuals. In an earlier analysis of some 500 of the donors, most TCR beta V segments appeared in productive rearrangements about 87% or about 30% of the time, broadly matching IMGT annotations. A further reported finding was that TCR beta sequences accurately predicted the HLA-A and HLA-B alleles for most subjects in the first cohort. According to a later genetic analysis, donors in an Asian-associated ancestry cluster had fewer N-insertions in productive TCRs than the approximately 630-donor mean. The 87-base-pair reads could not distinguish some IMGT-functional V segments, including TRBV6-2 and TRBV6-3, so those segments were excluded. A cluster of highly shared sequence variants was judged likely to represent a technical artifact of the sequencing pipeline. When HLA alleles, especially DR and DQ, strongly co-occurred, attributing TCR associations to individual alleles was difficult. In a later analysis, HLA-associated TCR beta chains were found to be more clonally expanded and to have lower generation probabilities than equally common non-associated chains. The authors suggested that the approach could potentially be extended to other disease states and immunological phenotypes. Correlated functional status among segregating V segments might reflect linkage disequilibrium, but an unknown experimental factor could not be ruled out. This cohort had only TCR beta chains sequenced, and the lack of alpha or paired-chain data limited which features could be detected.

In total, approximately 690 healthy bone marrow donors made up the cohort. At the time of sampling, every cohort member was nominally healthy, though immune exposures that went unrecorded were likely present. Of the 700 or so cohort members, roughly 300 had positive CMV serostatus and 350 to 400 had negative CMV serostatus, and CMV serostatus was not recorded for the donor. Each donor provided a peripheral blood sample, and peripheral blood mononuclear cells were used for TCR beta sequencing. The Qiagen DNeasy Blood Extraction Kit was used to extract genomic DNA from the blood cell samples. The germline V gene gives CDR1 as SGHTA and CDR2 as FQGNSA. V is pruned by 1 base and J by 2 bases, leaving 4 bases of the junction without a gene match. From cysteine to phenylalanine, the CDR3 is 16 amino acids long. Just CDR3 DNA is preserved here, 48 bases in frame from base 1. The method behind the library was the immunoSEQ multiplex PCR assay. A mixture of 60 forward primers for TCR Vbeta segments and 13 reverse primers for TCR Jbeta segments was used in the multiplex PCR. A multiplex PCR assay on genomic DNA amplified the CDR3 region of rearranged TCR beta genes. Amplified TCR beta libraries were sequenced as 87-base-pair reads on the Illumina HiSeq System. The paper's data handling went like this. In a later analysis, roughly 80 million unique TCR beta chains were counted across the roughly 670 repertoires, and around 10 million of these chains were shared by at least two donors. Raw reads were error-corrected and collapsed into unique sequences with a nearest-neighbor algorithm that merged closely related sequences to remove PCR and sequencing errors. To assign V, D and J gene segments, CDR3 sequences were aligned to IMGT reference sequences. For a sequence to be retained, at least a six-nucleotide match to both a V gene segment and a J gene segment was required. A rearrangement counted as productive if the CDR3 had no stop codons and remained in frame with V and J, and every other rearrangement counted as non-productive. Following IMGT convention, CDR3 was defined as the stretch from the second conserved V-encoded cysteine to the conserved J-encoded phenylalanine. The earlier analysis of about 500 of the donors excluded sequences that lacked an unambiguous match to a single V gene segment. An earlier analysis of a few hundred of the donors classified V segments as functional when productive rearrangements were above 56.7% and as segregating when the standard deviation between donors was above 5%. A statistical classification framework was developed to diagnose cytomegalovirus status using the catalog of TCR beta chain sequences. A later analysis assigned V and J genes by comparing TCR nucleotide sequences with IMGT/GENE-DB human TR gene sequences. The TCRdist pipeline was used in a later analysis to assign CDR3 sequences and most-parsimonious VDJ recombination scenarios. In a later analysis, each TCR beta chain was defined by its CDR3 amino acid sequence together with its V-gene family, and reads lacking a unique V-gene family were excluded. To address suspected cross-contamination and a sequencing artifact, a later analysis removed some 620 highly shared, low-generation-probability nucleotide sequences. In a later analysis, a clonal expansion index for each public chain was calculated from normalized within-repertoire ranks of inferred template counts. Generation probabilities in a later analysis came from a VDJ recombination model fitted to out-of-frame rearrangements, and those results were checked against IGoR. A later analysis scored TCR-TCR, TCR-HLA and TCR-CMV co-occurrence with hypergeometric tests, applying a repertoire-size bias correction to TCR pairs. A later analysis estimated false discovery rates by permuting HLA or CMV assignments 20 times. A later analysis grouped co-occurring TCRs with DBSCAN, adding TCRdist sequence similarity when clustering within HLA-allele-positive subsets. Repertoires with fewer than 30,000 or more than 120,000 public chains, plus five repertoires with anomalous nucleotide sharing, were excluded from co-occurrence clustering. TCRdb carries this immuneACCESS record with in-frame sequences only. Its versions omit some clonotypes, under half of them owing to an unresolved V gene in the studies checked, with the rest unexplained. V and J calls and clone size are those listed in that table; D and trimming were worked out from the DNA. The sample table lists about 180,000 clones, approximately 78% of them with a count of one. The ten largest clones add up to about 2.5% of the sample.

This TCR derives from a human donor in good health. The chain was built from TRBV7-2 and TRBJ1-5, and TRBD1 matches 8 of the central bases. Sequences were obtained from PBMCs. DNA sequence: TGTGCCAGCAGCTTAGGGACAGGGTCAGGCAATCAGCCCCAGCATTTT. Its translation reads: CASSLGTGSGNQPQHF.